The subject of this entry is one T cell receptor (beta chain). The sample belongs to a study of blood T cell repertoires in COVID-19. Study summary: T cells, B-cell-depleted T cells, or PBMCs supplied cDNA or gDNA.

Per the original data handling: How many nucleated cells were present was estimated from reference gene primer amplification. Here immunoSEQ multiplex PCR was the method, and the copy in TCRdb shows in-frame clones only, minus some. Clone size and the V and J calls come from that table; the DNA yielded D and trimming. Among about 73,000 clones listed, 75% to 85% were seen once. The germline CDR1 and CDR2 sequences are SNHLY and FYNNEI. V was pared by 3 bases and J by 5 bases, with 5 bases of the junction left unmatched. This CDR3 has 15 residues. The material sequenced was peripheral blood. This sequence joins TRBV2 and TRBJ2-3, with 10 nucleotides matching TRBD2. The clonotype comes from a woman aged 70-85 years with acute or convalescent COVID-19. The CDR3 is CASSDGLAGVDTQYF. The DNA of the CDR3 is TGTGCCAGCAGTGACGGTCTAGCGGGAGTAGATACGCAGTATTTT.